This TCR beta chain is from a study of blood T cell repertoires in COVID-19. Study-level information: The United States, Italy and Spain were the sources of the acute and convalescent COVID-19 samples. PBMCs, B-cell-depleted T cells, or T cells were the source of the cDNA or gDNA that made up the material.

The authors' processing: Estimates of nucleated cell counts were drawn from the amplification of reference gene primers. Sequencing used immunoSEQ multiplex PCR; TCRdb keeps in-frame clones, though not all of them. Clonal size and the V and J genes are those of that table, whereas D and trimming came from the DNA. The sample shows approximately 110,000 clones, approximately 80% of them seen only once. This clone was found once. Germline lookup yields CDR1 KGHDR and CDR2 SFDVKD. The CDR3 contains 14 residues. V was trimmed by 5 bases and J by 4 bases, leaving 12 bases between them. The specimen sequenced was peripheral blood. The rearrangement links TRBV24-1 to TRBJ2-3, with D unresolved. This sequence originates from a woman in her 70s with acute or convalescent COVID-19. CDR3 sequence: CATSAALRPDTQYF. As DNA, the CDR3 is TGTGCCACCAGTGCTGCGCTCAGGCCAGATACGCAGTATTTT.